This is a list of T cell receptor beta chains from one sample in a study of cytotoxic CD8 clonotypes in ibrutinib-treated CLL. Using immunoSEQ multiplex PCR, the repertoire was profiled, and TCRdb retains in-frame clones only, with some absent. Here the sample spans 6,500 to 9,000 clones, around 70% being singletons. The source was PBMCs, collected before ibrutinib treatment. These receptors were obtained from a human donor with chronic lymphocytic leukemia. Both conserved end residues are part of each CDR3.

>TRBJ1-2|TRBV5-1
CASSLAVGRHWYGYTF
>TRBJ2-7|TRBV28
CASSPDQDGTYEQYF
>TRBJ2-6|TRBV5-7
CASSLGSGGPPSGANVLTF
>TRBJ2-7|TRBV7-9
CASSFIGTGFSYEQYF
>TRBJ1-1|TRBV15
CATSRERGYTEAFF
>TRBJ2-7|TRBV28
CASRPETSGSMYEQYF
>TRBJ1-2|TRBV5-5
CASSLESGYGYTF
>TRBJ2-5|TRBV18
CASSGPDQPQYF
>TRBJ2-6|TRBV14
CASSRVPYLTKSGQRPDF
>TRBJ1-5|TRBV28
CASSWTGDQPQHF
>TRBJ1-5|TRBV9
CASSVDSHSNQPQHF
>TRBJ1-2|TRBV2
CASSEKGAWGYTF
>TRBJ2-7|TRBV7-8
CASSLRDSSYEQYF
>TRBJ2-7|TRBV7-2
CASSLGLAPEQYF
>TRBJ2-3|TRBV27
CASSWGGRTDTQYF
>TRBJ2-3|TRBV29-1
CSVERQGNTDTQYF
>TRBJ1-1|TRBV7-6
CASSKPDREAEAFF
>TRBJ2-6|TRBV10-2
CASSEGRGVSGANVLTF